These 14 T cell receptor beta chains share one sample of origin, sequenced in a study of blood T cells in healthy people across ages. The second PCR ran roughly 7 to 12 cycles with a sample-barcoded 5' primer and J-beta primers. TCRdb independently ran MiXCR on the 5' RACE reads; one entry per CDR3 protein. The table shows fewer than 2,000,000 distinct CDR3 sequences, with around 40% occurring only once. Sequenced input: blood. The receptor set was obtained from a human donor in good health.

This rearrangement joins TRBV3-1 to TRBJ2-5; D call uncertain. The V end lost 8 bases, the J end lost 2 bases, and 9 bases lay between the germline ends. The CDR3 is made up of 12 amino acids. Germline CDR1 LGHDT, CDR2 YNNKEL (reference sequence). The CDR3 sequence is CASPALQETQYF. The DNA for the CDR3 is TGTGCCAGCCCCGCACTGCAAGAGACCCAGTACTTC.

This clonotype was detected a few times. The V and J genes are TRBV29-1 and TRBJ2-7; TRBD2 might be the D (5 bases). The V end lost 5 bases, the J end lost 0 bases, and 17 bases lay between the germline ends. The CDR3 extends over 15 amino acids. Germline-derived CDR1 and CDR2 are SQVTM and ANQGSEA. The CDR3 loop is CSVRLGLASSYEQYF. The DNA of the CDR3 is TGCAGCGTTAGGTTGGGTCTAGCCAGCTCCTACGAGCAGTACTTC.

The gene calls are TRBV4-3 and TRBJ1-3; D unresolved. Trimming cost V 1 base and J 4 bases, with 14 bases left between them. Germline assignment: CDR1 LGHNA and CDR2 YSLEER. There are 16 residues in the CDR3. The CDR3 spells CASSQVARQAGNTIYF. CDR3 coding DNA: TGCGCCAGCAGCCAAGTAGCAAGGCAGGCGGGAAACACCATATATTTT.

This clonotype was picked up a small number of times. For the CDR3, the DNA is TGCAGCGTAGAGGGACAGGAAGCCGAGCAGTACTTC. Translated: CSVEGQEAEQYF. V gene TRBV29-1 combines with J gene TRBJ2-7; TRBD1 matches at 8 bases. J was trimmed by 6 bases and V by 6 bases; bases with no gene match: 7. The CDR3 totals 12 residues. Germline CDR1 SQVTM, CDR2 ANQGSEA.

For this clonotype: With a much larger clone just one base away, this may be a read error. The DNA of the CDR3 is TGTACCAGCAGGGACAGGGGGACGGCGGGCTACACCTTC. Amino acid sequence: CTSRDRGTAGYTF. The chain joins TRBV25-1 to TRBJ1-2; 11 positions agree with TRBD1. Germline CDR1 reads MGHDK; CDR2 reads SYGVNS. CDR3 size: 13 residues.

The CDR3 sequence is CASSYSTGLAGFEQYF. The CDR3, as DNA: TGTGCCAGCAGTTACTCGACAGGACTAGCGGGGTTCGAGCAGTACTTC. The gene calls are TRBV6-2 or TRBV6-3 and TRBJ2-7; TRBD2 agrees at 12 bases. V lost 0 bases to trimming and J lost 6 bases; unmatched junction nucleotides: 6. Germline V CDR1 and CDR2: MNHEY, SVGEGT. The CDR3 covers 16 residues.

This sequence joins TRBV7-9 and TRBJ1-6; D gene unclear. Deletions cut 5 bases from V and 10 bases from J, with 12 bases between. Germline V lookup: CDR1 SEHNR, CDR2 FQNEAQ (reference sequence). CDR3 size: 13 residues. Here the CDR3 reads CASSRRSESPLHF. The DNA of the CDR3 is TGTGCCAGCAGCAGACGGAGTGAATCACCCCTCCACTTT.

This clonotype was detected a few times. The junction differs from germline at one of its ends, possibly a read error. The rearrangement joins TRBV4-1 to TRBJ2-1; D may be TRBD1 (5 bases). The germline gives CDR1 MGHRA, CDR2 YSYEKL. This CDR3 region has 15 residues. The CDR3 DNA is TGCGCCAGCAGCCTCAGGGTATCCACCTACAGTGAGCAGTTCTTC. Its translation: CASSLRVSTYSEQFF.

The count of this clonotype is one. This chain links TRBV27 with TRBJ2-1; 11 bases are a match to TRBD2. V was pared by 4 bases and J by 6 bases, with 2 bases of the junction left unmatched. Germline loops: CDR1 MNHEY, CDR2 SMNVEV (reference sequence). The CDR3 totals 14 residues. The CDR3 is CASSYTSGGNEQFF. CDR3 in DNA: TGTGCCAGCAGTTACACTAGCGGGGGCAATGAGCAGTTCTTC.

The chain links TRBV3-1 to TRBJ2-1; D tentatively fits TRBD1 or TRBD2 (7 bases each). The V gene's germline CDR1 is LGHDT and CDR2 YNNKEL (reference sequence). Trimming took 4 bases from V and 10 from J, leaving 20 bases between them. The CDR3 loop spans 15 amino acids. This CDR3 reads CASSPLGRGGGEQFF. The CDR3 nucleotides are TGTGCCAGCAGCCCCCTGGGCAGGGGGGGAGGGGAGCAGTTCTTC.

V is TRBV20-1 and J is TRBJ1-2; a possible D gene is TRBD1 (5 bases). The germline V gene encodes CDR1 DFQATT and CDR2 SNEGSKA (reference sequence). The CDR3 has 11 amino acids. V gave up 5 bases and J gave up 7 bases, with 11 bases separating them. The CDR3 region has the DNA TGCAGTGCTGGTCAGGGAGTTGGCTACACCTTC. Protein product: CSAGQGVGYTF.

In this sample, this clonotype turned up a few times. The chain links TRBV7-8 to TRBJ1-1; D not resolved. The ends were cut back, 4 bases at V and 1 base at J, with 10 bases in the middle. The CDR3 covers 14 residues. Germline V gives CDR1 SGHVS, CDR2 FQNEAQ. Here the CDR3 reads CASSWTTANTEAFF. The CDR3 DNA follows: TGTGCCAGCAGCTGGACCACAGCGAACACTGAAGCTTTCTTT.

The table lists this clonotype with a few counts. The chain combines TRBV6-1 with TRBJ1-2; D perhaps matches TRBD1 (6 bases). The CDR3 is 14 amino acids. Trimming took off 10 bases at V and 5 bases at J, with 20 bases between the two ends. CDR1 is MNHNS, CDR2 SASEGT, per germline. DNA of the CDR3: TGTGCCACCAGGATGGGAAACAGGGTTTATGGCTACACCTTC. Residues: CATRMGNRVYGYTF.

The chain joins TRBV7-3 to TRBJ2-1; D perhaps matches TRBD2 (6 bases). CDR3 length: 17 residues. V lost 6 bases and J 0 bases, leaving 18 bases between the germline ends. Per the germline V gene, CDR1 is SGHTA and CDR2 is FQGTGA. The CDR3 DNA reads as TGTGCCAGCAGTCGTGGAGGGCGATTAAGCTCCTACAATGAGCAGTTCTTC. Protein sequence: CASSRGGRLSSYNEQFF.